A selection of T cell receptor beta chains follows, all from one sample in a study of identical twins. TCRdb passed the 5' RACE reads through MiXCR, listing each CDR3 protein once. The sample shows some 500,000 distinct CDR3 sequences, 14% of them seen only once. These same data were also listed under a study on yellow fever vaccine responses in identical twins.

Sequencing was done on a sample of CD4+ T cells sorted from blood. These receptor sequences come from a woman in her late teens or twenties in good health. Both conserved end residues are part of each CDR3.

V gene,CDR3 protein
TRBV15,CATSTGTANEKLFF
TRBV3-1,CASSQGGQYNEKLFF
TRBV12-3/TRBV12-4,CASSFAGQGKVEQYF
TRBV5-1,CASSAQVNTEAFF
TRBV6-5,CASSYRGTNQPQHF
TRBV12-3/TRBV12-4,CASSLGGAPHEQYF
TRBV28,CASSSPGQGASYEQYF
TRBV15,CATSKDNLHTDTQYF
TRBV10-3,CAISPGASSGGLAKNIQYF
TRBV29-1,CSARQVMNTEAFF
TRBV20-1,CSARDGRTSGLDTQYF
TRBV7-8,CASSLRWLVNNEQFF
TRBV6-1,CASSEAPDTQYF
TRBV5-1,CASSTIAVTYNEQFF
TRBV7-9,CASRISGAAHNSPLHF
TRBV20-1,CSAIVLASDTQYF
TRBV29-1,CSAGGQGFGDEQFF
TRBV5-1,CASSPGLQGSSNQPQHF
TRBV6-5,CASNTGSQPQHF
TRBV5-6,CASSLVEVGYQETQYF
TRBV7-8,CASSRGVPYEQYF
TRBV12-3/TRBV12-4,CASRGTGGVNQPQHF
TRBV4-3,CASSQGASGRAGEQYF
TRBV12-3/TRBV12-4,CASSRLAGETQYF
TRBV24-1,CATSDPGEGDYGYTF
TRBV2,CASSEALQGLGEQYF
TRBV28,CASSLSGRAFADTQYF
TRBV6-2/TRBV6-3,CASRGLAGTRYEQYF
TRBV7-2,CASSLVSGGAAGELFF
TRBV6-5,CASSHRGVSNQPQHF
TRBV5-1,CASTRGTGGYNEQFF
TRBV12-3/TRBV12-4,CASSFGGVQETQYF
TRBV18,CASSPPVGTGTSGIDTQYF
TRBV12-3/TRBV12-4,CASSFTAGVSDTQYF
TRBV6-2/TRBV6-3,CTSRDPGPGEQYF
TRBV20-1,CSAYTIRDSSYEQYF
TRBV6-2/TRBV6-3,CASSYDGAGGNEQFF
TRBV27,CASSPRTGRRYEQYF
TRBV28,CASSSGDRNAQYF